These T cell receptor beta chains were read from a single sample in a study of T-cell reconstitution after alpha-beta-depleted transplantation in children. MiXCR, run by TCRdb on the PCR reads, gives a single entry per CDR3 protein. The sample includes over 550,000 distinct CDR3 sequences, roughly a tenth of them seen just once. The specimen was PBMCs from the stem cell graft donor, collected from the stem cell graft. The source of these receptors is a human donor who donated a stem cell graft to a child with acute myeloid leukemia. The CDR3 runs from the conserved cysteine through the conserved F or W. Fields, in order: J gene, D gene, clone size, V gene, CDR3 length, CDR3 protein, CDR3 DNA. The D gene is left open where the match is weak. The size entry is marked missing in some rows and otherwise reads once, few, many or a size class.

TRBJ1-1 NA many TRBV15 13 CATSSGVEHEAFF TGTGCCACCAGCAGTGGGGTCGAGCATGAAGCTTTCTTT
TRBJ2-2 NA NA TRBV6-2/TRBV6-3 16 CASSYSTDSKSGELFF TGTGCCAGCAGTTACTCGACTGATAGCAAAAGCGGGGAGCTGTTTTTT
TRBJ1-5 TRBD1 few TRBV6-1 20 CASSDGEGTGTVLSNQPQHF TGTGCCAGCAGTGATGGGGAAGGGACAGGGACTGTACTAAGCAATCAGCCCCAGCATTTT
TRBJ2-7 NA NA TRBV20-1 11 CSARTDEEQYF TGCAGTGCCCGGACGGACGAAGAGCAGTACTTC
TRBJ1-2 NA few TRBV20-1 13 CSAFSGGDYGYTF TGCAGTGCCTTCTCTGGCGGGGACTATGGCTACACCTTC
TRBJ2-6 NA few TRBV19 13 CASRQSGANVLTF TGTGCCAGTAGGCAGTCTGGGGCCAACGTCCTGACTTTC
TRBJ2-7 TRBD2 few TRBV4-2 20 CASSQDIAFSAAGGSYEQYF TGTGCCAGCAGCCAAGACATAGCCTTTTCGGCAGCGGGGGGCTCCTACGAGCAGTACTTC
TRBJ2-5 NA many TRBV5-1 13 CASSTGFQETQYF TGCGCCAGCAGCACAGGGTTTCAAGAGACCCAGTACTTC
TRBJ2-2 NA NA TRBV30 14 CAWSFNSGIGELFF TGTGCCTGGAGCTTCAATAGCGGAATCGGGGAGCTGTTTTTT
TRBJ2-2 NA many TRBV7-7 14 CASSPKVTTGELFF TGTGCTAGCAGCCCTAAGGTCACGACCGGGGAGCTGTTTTTT
TRBJ1-5 NA NA TRBV9 14 CASSVSGGGQPQHF TGTGCCAGCAGCGTTAGCGGTGGAGGTCAGCCCCAGCATTTT
TRBJ2-4 TRBD2 NA TRBV7-2 15 CASSLVGGVQRGQYF TGTGCCAGCAGCTTAGTCGGGGGTGTTCAGCGGGGCCAGTACTTC
TRBJ2-7 TRBD1 NA TRBV28 15 CASSPRGPRSYEQYF TGTGCCAGCAGTCCCAGGGGGCCCCGCTCCTACGAGCAGTACTTC
TRBJ2-7 NA NA TRBV7-2 13 CASNHEAAYEQYF TGTGCCAGCAACCACGAAGCGGCCTACGAGCAGTACTTC
TRBJ2-5 NA many TRBV20-1 17 CSARDRGGKRLGETQYF TGCAGTGCTAGAGATCGCGGCGGGAAGAGGTTGGGGGAGACCCAGTACTTC
TRBJ2-4 TRBD2 many TRBV29-1 14 CSARAGLAKNIQYF TGCAGCGCCAGAGCGGGACTAGCCAAAAACATTCAGTACTTC
TRBJ1-1 NA NA TRBV6-1 13 CASSGTLNTEAFF TGTGCCAGCAGTGGGACCCTGAACACTGAAGCTTTCTTT
TRBJ1-6 TRBD1 NA TRBV7-9 14 CASAARQGDSPLHF TGTGCCAGCGCCGCTAGACAGGGAGATTCACCCCTCCACTTT
TRBJ2-1 NA many TRBV20-1 11 CSARGLEEQFF TGCAGTGCTAGGGGGTTGGAGGAGCAGTTCTTC
TRBJ2-1 NA many TRBV9 13 CASRDPVGGEQFF TGTGCCAGCAGAGATCCAGTAGGCGGGGAGCAGTTCTTC
TRBJ2-1 TRBD2 few TRBV20-1 15 CSARRASGRGDEQFF TGCAGTGCTAGGCGGGCTAGCGGGAGAGGGGATGAGCAGTTCTTC
TRBJ2-1 NA many TRBV29-1 13 CSSQALQPDEQFF TGCAGCTCTCAAGCCCTGCAGCCGGATGAGCAGTTCTTC
TRBJ2-7 TRBD2 few TRBV6-5 14 CASSRGLGGYEQYF TGTGCCAGCAGCCGGGGACTAGGAGGATACGAGCAGTACTTC
TRBJ2-7 NA few TRBV21-1 18 CASSKHPHPGGRTYEQYF TGTGCCAGCAGCAAACATCCTCATCCCGGCGGGAGGACCTACGAGCAGTACTTC
TRBJ1-2 NA few TRBV20-1 12 CSARDPSIRNTF TGCAGTGCTAGAGATCCCTCCATCCGAAACACCTTC
TRBJ2-7 TRBD2 NA TRBV12-3/TRBV12-4 15 CASSLASGSGYEQYF TGTGCCAGCAGTTTAGCTAGCGGGAGCGGGTACGAGCAGTACTTC
TRBJ2-3 NA many TRBV20-1 13 CSARLSASSAQYF TGCAGTGCTAGACTTTCGGCCTCCTCGGCGCAGTATTTT
TRBJ2-3 NA few TRBV7-9 14 CASSFDRDSDTQYF TGTGCCAGCAGCTTTGACAGGGACTCAGATACGCAGTATTTT
TRBJ2-7 TRBD1 NA TRBV12-3/TRBV12-4 15 CASSPRTGQRDEQYF TGTGCCAGCAGTCCCCGGACAGGTCAGAGGGACGAGCAGTACTTC
TRBJ2-2 NA few TRBV18 14 CASSRWDDTGELFF TGTGCCAGCTCACGTTGGGACGACACCGGGGAGCTGTTTTTT
TRBJ2-7 NA few TRBV4-3 14 CASSQALGWYEQYF TGCGCCAGCAGCCAAGCGCTAGGTTGGTACGAGCAGTACTTC
TRBJ2-3 NA NA TRBV12-3/TRBV12-4 13 CASSPTGARTQYF TGTGCCAGCAGTCCGACCGGGGCGCGTACGCAGTATTTT
TRBJ1-1 NA few TRBV6-4 14 CASSDGDTGSGAFF TGTGCCAGCAGTGACGGGGACACAGGGTCTGGAGCTTTCTTT
TRBJ2-7 NA few TRBV27 17 CASSLSGARGSSYEQYF TGTGCCAGCAGTTTATCGGGGGCCCGGGGGAGCTCCTACGAGCAGTACTTC
TRBJ2-7 NA few TRBV20-1 13 CSLPRQATYEQYF TGCAGCCTACCTCGACAGGCCACCTACGAGCAGTACTTC
TRBJ1-1 NA few TRBV10-3 13 CAISVGENTEAFF TGTGCCATCAGTGTAGGAGAAAACACTGAAGCTTTCTTT
TRBJ1-2 NA few TRBV10-3 15 CAISGGVGGHYGYTF TGTGCCATCAGTGGCGGCGTTGGGGGTCACTATGGCTACACCTTC
TRBJ2-3 NA few TRBV9 16 CASSPTGVSLADTQYF TGTGCCAGCAGCCCCACCGGGGTATCGTTGGCGGATACGCAGTATTTT
TRBJ2-1 NA many TRBV29-1 13 CSVEGLFHNEQFF TGCAGCGTTGAGGGACTTTTTCACAATGAGCAGTTCTTC
TRBJ2-7 TRBD2 NA TRBV20-1 14 CSAISGSGLYEQYF TGCAGTGCTATAAGCGGGAGTGGTCTCTACGAGCAGTACTTC
TRBJ2-1 TRBD2 many TRBV12-3/TRBV12-4 15 CASSLYLAEGNEQFF TGTGCCAGCAGTTTGTATCTAGCGGAGGGCAATGAGCAGTTCTTC
TRBJ1-5 NA many TRBV29-1 15 CSVTLSGGLTQPQHF TGCAGCGTTACCTTATCCGGAGGGCTCACTCAGCCCCAGCATTTT
TRBJ2-3 NA few TRBV20-1 14 CSARVDSSTDTQYF TGCAGTGCTAGAGTGGACTCTAGCACAGATACGCAGTATTTT
TRBJ2-3 NA few TRBV11-2 15 CASSLAFFVTDTQYF TGTGCCAGCAGCTTAGCCTTCTTTGTTACAGATACGCAGTATTTT
TRBJ1-1 NA many TRBV18 13 CASSPIQNTEAFF TGTGCCAGCTCACCTATTCAGAACACTGAAGCTTTCTTT
TRBJ1-4 TRBD1 few TRBV7-2 14 CASSLAQGGEKLFF TGTGCCAGCAGCTTAGCCCAGGGGGGTGAAAAACTGTTTTTT